Ten or more counts support the clone carrying this T cell receptor beta chain. Looked up from germline, CDR1 is DFQATT and CDR2 is SNEGSKA (reference sequence). Trimming cost V 5 bases and J 1 base; bases outside gene matches: 5. This CDR3 has 14 residues. The data derive from a study of T cells in Graves' hyperthyroidism and ophthalmopathy. Investigators excluded patients with uncontrolled infection, other autoimmune disease, pregnancy or lactation. Amplified regions were TCR beta CDR3 sequences from RNA transcripts. HTBI primers were the set used in a first-round RT-PCR of the TCR CDR3. One entry per CDR3 protein, called by TCRdb with MiXCR from the multiplex PCR reads. Here the sample spans around 210,000 distinct CDR3 sequences, about a sixth being singletons.

The J gene is TRBJ2-3, the V gene TRBV20-1; TRBD2 agrees at 8 bases. The clonotype comes from a woman between 50 and 59 years old with Graves' hyperthyroidism. The sample was blood. The CDR3 DNA is TGCAGTGCTCAGTTGACTAGCGGCACAGATACGCAGTATTTT. Its translation is CSAQLTSGTDTQYF.